Given below is one T cell receptor (beta chain) in context. The target antigen is unknown. Germline CDR1 is SGHDT and CDR2 is YYEEEE. V lost 4 bases, J lost 10 bases, and 9 bases lay in between. CDR3 length equals 12 residues. The sample is drawn from a study of T cell responses to AZD1222 COVID-19 vaccine. The protocol was immunoSEQ multiplex PCR, while the TCRdb copy is restricted to in-frame clones and leaves out a portion. This sample has around 84,000 clones, with approximately 90% found just once. General observations from the study: Only a handful of AZD1222 recipients, several in all, had baseline seropositivity. In a largely white British group with more females than males, clonal diversity was possibly underestimated.

This TCR was sampled from an adult in good health. This material consisted of peripheral blood, taken on day 0 of AZD1222 vaccination. J is TRBJ1-6 and V is TRBV5-6; possible D gene TRBD1, 5 bases. In DNA form, the CDR3 reads TGTGCCAGCAGCGGAGGGGAGTCACCCCTCCACTTT. Protein sequence: CASSGGESPLHF.